This passage covers 28 T cell receptor beta chains from one sample sequenced in a study of cytomegalovirus exposure and HLA in healthy donors. PCR employed 60 Vbeta and 13 Jbeta primers. Using immunoSEQ multiplex PCR, the repertoire was profiled, and TCRdb retains in-frame clones only, with some absent. The sample has roughly 100,000 clones, roughly 78% seen once. The sequenced material came from PBMCs. These receptors were obtained from a woman aged 40 to 50 in good health and CMV-seronegative.

The rearrangement links TRBV19 to TRBJ2-2; 11 bases fit TRBD2. The CDR3 is 15 residues long. In germline, CDR1 is LNHDA, CDR2 SQIVND (reference sequence). Unmatched junction bases numbered 6, after V lost 7 bases and J lost 5 bases. In nucleotides, the CDR3 is TGTGCCAGTAAGGGGACTAGCGGAGTAACCGGGGAGCTGTTTTTT. Protein: CASKGTSGVTGELFF.

This clone was observed a few times. This chain connects TRBV27 to TRBJ1-2; weak D call: TRBD1 (5 bases). Trimming removed 8 bases at V and 4 bases at J, with 14 bases between. The CDR3 consists of 13 residues. CDR1 and CDR2 (germline): MNHEY, SMNVEV (reference sequence). DNA of the CDR3: TGTGCCAGCGGTCGGGGGGTAGCCTATGGCTACACCTTC. Amino acids: CASGRGVAYGYTF.

The chain employs TRBV5-5 and TRBJ2-1; 15 bases align to TRBD2. J lost 10 bases, V lost 5 bases, and 10 bases had no gene match. Germline V CDR1 and CDR2: SGHKS, YYEKEE (reference sequence). The CDR3 is 16 residues long. The CDR3 region has the DNA TGTGCCAGCAGGGTTGGACTAGCGGGAGGGCCGACGGAGCAGTTCTTC. Its translation: CASRVGLAGGPTEQFF.

This clone was seen once. The chain has TRBV25-1 and TRBJ1-5; 10 bases map to TRBD1. From germline, CDR1 is MGHDK and CDR2 SYGVNS. The CDR3 contains 16 residues. Trimming removed 4 bases from V and 7 bases from J; junction bases left unmatched: 10. Written as DNA, the CDR3 is TGTGCCAGCAGTGGCGGTGGGACAGGGGCTCGACAGCCCCAGCATTTT. Amino acid sequence: CASSGGGTGARQPQHF.

The chain has TRBV28 and TRBJ1-4; the D gene is possibly TRBD1 (6 bases). In germline, CDR1 is MDHEN, CDR2 SYDVKM. This CDR3 has 17 residues. V was clipped by 7 bases and J by 4 bases, with 22 bases between them. CDR3 bases: TGTGCCAGCAAGCAGGGGCGGACAAAGGGCCGTAATGAAAAACTGTTTTTT. Amino acid sequence: CASKQGRTKGRNEKLFF.

The V call is TRBV27, the J call TRBJ2-3; D might be TRBD2 (6 bases). Looked up from germline, CDR1 is MNHEY and CDR2 is SMNVEV (reference sequence). The CDR3 contains 15 residues. Trimming removed 0 bases from V and 2 bases from J, with 9 bases in between. The CDR3 DNA is TGTGCCAGCAGTTTATCGGGGACTTACACAGATACGCAGTATTTT. Residues: CASSLSGTYTDTQYF.

The sample holds a few counts of this clone. The V and J genes are TRBV6-1 and TRBJ2-5; TRBD2 might be the D (6 bases). This CDR3 has 16 residues. The germline V gene encodes CDR1 MNHNS and CDR2 SASEGT. V was clipped by 1 base and J by 5 bases, with 17 bases between them. The CDR3 loop is CASSEGVGRLAETQYF. As DNA, the CDR3 is TGTGCCAGCAGTGAAGGGGTCGGTCGGCTAGCGGAGACCCAGTACTTC.

The chain employs TRBV7-2 and TRBJ2-7, with a tentative D call TRBD1 (6 bases). The CDR3 contains 16 residues. Germline values: CDR1 SGHTA, CDR2 FQGNSA. Trimming stripped 1 base from V and 2 bases from J, with 15 bases between. The CDR3 bases are TGTGCCAGCAGCTTAGGTAACGCAGGGGCGACCTACGAGCAGTACTTC. It yields the protein CASSLGNAGATYEQYF.

Remarks on this clone: At one end, the junction sequence differs from germline, possibly due to a read error. The chain uses TRBV7-9 and TRBJ2-7, with 10 bases identical to TRBD1. The CDR3 loop spans 19 amino acids. Germline CDR1 SEHNR, CDR2 FQNEAQ (reference sequence). CDR3 region: CSSSPNLGQGGSLAYEQYF. The CDR3 nucleotides read TGTTCCAGCAGCCCCAACCTAGGACAGGGGGGTTCTTTGGCGTACGAGCAGTACTTC.

This chain links TRBV10-3 with TRBJ1-3, with D uncertain. Trimming left V 6 bases short and J 0 bases short, with 6 bases between. The CDR3 has 13 residues. Germline V gene data show CDR1 as ENHRY and CDR2 as SYGVKD. The CDR3 bases are TGTGCCATCAGACAGAGCTCTGGAAACACCATATATTTT. Its protein is CAIRQSSGNTIYF.

The chain has TRBV4-3 and TRBJ2-7; a possible D gene is TRBD1 (6 bases). This CDR3 spans 16 amino acids. The V end lost 4 bases, the J end lost 1 base, and 17 bases lay between the germline ends. Germline V gene data show CDR1 as LGHNA and CDR2 as YSLEER. Here the CDR3 DNA reads TGCGCCAGCAGCCCAGCCCCGTGGGGGCCTTCCTACGAGCAGTACTTC. This encodes CASSPAPWGPSYEQYF.

The gene calls are TRBV28 and TRBJ2-5, with TRBD1 matching over 7 bases. The better agreement between TRBJ2-7 and the DNA end casts doubt on the J call. CDR3 length equals 15 residues. Germline-derived CDR1 and CDR2 are MDHEN and SYDVKM. In nucleotides, the CDR3 is TGTGCCAGCAATGGGGACAGACTCAGCTCCTACGAGCAGTACTTC. It encodes CASNGDRLSSYEQYF.

The gene calls are TRBV19 and TRBJ2-4, with 8 bases matching TRBD2. CDR3 length: 16 amino acids. Germline-derived CDR1 and CDR2 are LNHDA and SQIVND (reference sequence). J gave up 3 bases and V 5 bases, and 9 bases lay outside the gene matches. Here the CDR3 DNA reads TGTGCCAGTAGTGACAGTGCCGGGGGGGGCAAAAACATTCAGTACTTC. Its protein is CASSDSAGGGKNIQYF.

This sequence joins TRBV7-2 and TRBJ2-7; 7 bases are a match to TRBD1. Germline V gives CDR1 SGHTA, CDR2 FQGNSA. The ends lost 5 bases at V and 3 bases at J; junction bases unmatched: 10. CDR3 size: 15 residues. The CDR3 region is CASSLGTALGYEQYF. Here the CDR3 DNA reads TGTGCCAGCAGCCTCGGGACAGCCCTTGGCTACGAGCAGTACTTC.

This rearrangement joins TRBV5-5 to TRBJ1-2, with 7 bases aligning to TRBD1. This CDR3 region has 14 residues. Germline V gene sequence: CDR1 SGHKS, CDR2 YYEKEE (reference sequence). The junction had 10 bases not matched to a gene; V was cut back by 7 bases and J by 4 bases. The CDR3: CASDKGAPSYGYTF. The CDR3 DNA is TGTGCCAGCGACAAGGGGGCGCCGAGCTATGGCTACACCTTC.

The rearrangement joins TRBV7-9 to TRBJ2-1, with 7 bases aligning to TRBD2. The CDR3 contains 17 residues. CDR1 and CDR2 (germline): SEHNR, FQNEAQ (reference sequence). Trimming took 5 bases from V and 6 from J; bases not matched to a gene: 16. For the CDR3, the DNA is TGTGCCAGCAGCCCCCGAGGAGCGGGAAATCTGGGCAATGAGCAGTTCTTC. This translates into CASSPRGAGNLGNEQFF.

This chain connects TRBV5-6 to TRBJ2-7; perhaps TRBD2 as D (6 bases). Trimming pared 3 bases from V and 3 bases from J, leaving 10 bases between. This CDR3 contains 13 residues. Looked up from germline, CDR1 is SGHDT and CDR2 is YYEEEE. This CDR3 is CASSSDYNYEQYF. In DNA, the CDR3 is TGTGCCAGCAGCTCGGACTACAACTACGAGCAGTACTTC.

The chain uses TRBV27 and TRBJ2-1; no clear D gene. Germline-derived CDR1 and CDR2 are MNHEY and SMNVEV (reference sequence). Trimming left V 5 bases short and J 1 base short, with 9 bases between. The CDR3 runs to 14 residues. Here the CDR3 reads CASSTSESYNEQFF. The CDR3 DNA follows: TGTGCCAGCAGTACGAGCGAGTCCTACAATGAGCAGTTCTTC.

The chain is built from TRBV7-6 and TRBJ2-1; 7 bases are a match to TRBD1. Germline CDR1 SGHVS, CDR2 FNYEAQ. The CDR3 runs 15 residues. Unmatched junction bases numbered 7, after V lost 3 bases and J lost 5 bases. The CDR3 reads CASSFVTGFNNEQFF. The CDR3 DNA reads TGTGCCAGCAGCTTCGTGACAGGGTTTAACAATGAGCAGTTCTTC.

This clone was counted only a few times. CDR3 sequence reads: CASSGRGGVEAFF. The CDR3 DNA reads as TGTGCCAGCAGTGGACGGGGGGGCGTTGAAGCTTTCTTT. The gene calls are TRBV25-1 and TRBJ1-1, with D tentatively TRBD1 (6 bases). V was pared by 4 bases and J by 7 bases, with 13 bases between. This CDR3 comprises 13 residues. Germline V gives CDR1 MGHDK, CDR2 SYGVNS.

As to this clone: The junction and the germline gene differ at one end; a read error may be behind it. The chain links TRBV2 to TRBJ2-7; D is unclear. Germline values: CDR1 SNHLY, CDR2 FYNNEI. The CDR3 is 12 amino acids. This CDR3 reads CASASQLGPMLF. The CDR3 nucleotides read TGTGCCAGCGCAAGTCAATTGGGCCCTATGCTCTTC.

The rearrangement links TRBV7-2 to TRBJ1-5; D may be TRBD1 (6 bases). V was pared by 5 bases and J by 0 bases, with 11 bases between. Germline V gene sequence: CDR1 SGHTA, CDR2 FQGNSA. CDR3 size: 15 residues. The CDR3 DNA sequence: TGTGCCAGCAGCACCACAGGGTTTAGCAATCAGCCCCAGCATTTT. Translation gives CASSTTGFSNQPQHF.

This chain uses TRBV9 with TRBJ2-7, with 9 bases matching TRBD2. The CDR3 loop spans 15 amino acids. V trimming: 0 bases; J trimming: 1 base; junction bases outside the gene matches: 2. Per the germline V gene, CDR1 is SGDLS and CDR2 is YYNGEE. This CDR3 is CASSVGAGGSYEQYF. The CDR3 bases are TGTGCCAGCAGCGTAGGGGCGGGAGGGTCCTACGAGCAGTACTTC.

V and J are TRBV2 and TRBJ2-1; 10 bases fit TRBD2. Trimming took 7 bases from V and 7 from J; bases not matched to a gene: 16. The CDR3 extends over 17 amino acids. The germline V gene encodes CDR1 SNHLY and CDR2 FYNNEI. The CDR3 spells CASKEREGASVRNEQFF. Written as DNA, the CDR3 is TGTGCCAGCAAGGAGCGGGAGGGTGCCTCGGTGAGGAATGAGCAGTTCTTC.

This clone was seen more than once but under ten times. The chain recombines TRBV18 with TRBJ2-1; TRBD2 might be the D (5 bases). The CDR3 spans 14 residues. Trimming stripped 4 bases from V and 8 bases from J, with 15 bases between. The germline V gene encodes CDR1 KGHSH and CDR2 LQKENI. The CDR3 nucleotides are TGTGCCAGCTCACGGGAATTAGCGCTCCATGAGCAGTTCTTC. Translated, it gives CASSRELALHEQFF. Variable domain in full (rest from reference TRBV18 and TRBJ2-1): NAGVMQNPRHLVRRRGQEARLRCSPMKGHSHVYWYRQLPEEGLKFMVYLQKENIIDESGMPKERFSAEFPKEGPSILRIQQVVRGDSAAYFCASSRELALHEQFFGPGTRLTVL.

The table lists this clone with a count of one. The chain employs TRBV11-2 and TRBJ1-3; D gene unclear. Trimming removed 3 bases from V and 0 bases from J, with 9 bases in between. The CDR3 totals 15 residues. The germline V gene has CDR1 SGHAT and CDR2 FQNNGV. The CDR3, as DNA: TGTGCCAGCAGCTTTTTGGAGGACTCTGGAAACACCATATATTTT. As protein: CASSFLEDSGNTIYF.

The chain joins TRBV18 to TRBJ1-5; D is uncertain. The V and J ends lost 3 bases and 11 bases respectively, with 17 bases between them. Germline values: CDR1 KGHSH, CDR2 LQKENI. The CDR3 totals 14 residues. The CDR3 reads CASSPSKGGRAQHF. The CDR3 DNA sequence: TGTGCCAGCTCACCCTCCAAGGGAGGGCGAGCCCAGCATTTT.

The V call is TRBV4-1, the J call TRBJ2-3; D may be TRBD2 (6 bases). Germline V lookup: CDR1 MGHRA, CDR2 YSYEKL. The V gene lost 3 bases and the J gene lost 9 bases, with 13 bases spanning the gap. The CDR3 is 13 amino acids. The DNA for the CDR3 is TGCGCCAGCAGCCAGGACGCCCGGGGGACGCAGTATTTT. This sequence encodes CASSQDARGTQYF.